This TCR beta chain was observed in a study of blood T cell repertoires in COVID-19. Sequencing was performed with immunoSEQ multiplex PCR; in TCRdb, only in-frame clones are kept and a portion is missing. Of about 200,000 clones listed, around 82% are singletons. The CDR3 loop spans 13 amino acids. Germline V lookup: CDR1 KGHDR, CDR2 SFDVKD. Trimming removed 4 bases at V and 1 base at J, with 6 bases between. The sequencing input was peripheral blood. The receptor's source is a woman aged 70-85 years with acute or convalescent COVID-19. The rearrangement uses TRBV24-1 and TRBJ2-5; unclear D gene. In DNA, the CDR3 is TGTGCCACCAGTGAGGGCAGCCAAGAGACCCAGTACTTC. Its translation: CATSEGSQETQYF.